Each of the 12 T cell receptor beta chains below was sequenced from the same sample in a study of cytomegalovirus exposure and HLA in healthy donors. 60 Vbeta and 13 Jbeta primers were used in PCR. Profiled with immunoSEQ multiplex PCR; TCRdb holds only in-frame clones, not every one. The sample lists around 70,000 clones; about 75% were seen once. Sequenced input: PBMCs. These receptors all come from a man aged 70 or older in good health and CMV-seronegative.

The CDR3 DNA reads as TGTGCCAGCAGCACCGGGACAGGGGGAAGAGAGCAGTACTTC. As protein: CASSTGTGGREQYF. The rearrangement uses TRBV28 and TRBJ2-7; 11 bases line up with TRBD1. J gave up 7 bases and V 6 bases, and 8 bases lay outside the gene matches. Germline V gene lookup returns CDR1 MDHEN and CDR2 SYDVKM. This CDR3 spans 14 amino acids.

The chain uses TRBV11-2 and TRBJ2-5; D perhaps matches TRBD2 (6 bases). The CDR3 consists of 15 residues. Germline CDR1 SGHAT, CDR2 FQNNGV. V lost 2 bases and J 2 bases, leaving 12 bases between the germline ends. The CDR3 loop reads CASSLIGTAQETQYF. CDR3 DNA: TGTGCCAGCAGCTTAATTGGGACTGCACAAGAGACCCAGTACTTC.

There are a few counts of this clone. The CDR3 bases are TGTGCCAGCAGCTTGGTCTGGGCGGGAGAGCAAGAGACCCAGTACTTC. This sequence encodes CASSLVWAGEQETQYF. The chain employs TRBV5-6 and TRBJ2-5, with TRBD2 identical over 7 bases. CDR1 SGHDT and CDR2 YYEEEE come from the germline V gene. The CDR3 sequence is 16 residues long. V was pared by 0 bases and J by 2 bases, with 7 bases of the junction left unmatched. The variable domain in full, completed from reference TRBV5-6 and TRBJ2-5, reads DAGVTQSPTHLIKTRGQQVTLRCSPKSGHDTVSWYQQALGQGPQFIFQYYEEEERQRGNFPDRFSGHQFPNYSSELNVNALLLGDSALYLCASSLVWAGEQETQYFGPGTRLLVL.

This clone was recorded a few times. The genes are TRBV6-5 and TRBJ2-3; 7 bases agree with TRBD2. The V and J ends lost 2 bases and 5 bases, in that order; junction bases with no gene match: 7. Germline assignment: CDR1 MNHEY and CDR2 SVGAGI. This CDR3 spans 15 amino acids. The CDR3 reads CASSYSAGVQDTQYF. CDR3 nucleotide sequence: TGTGCCAGCAGTTACAGCGCGGGAGTGCAAGATACGCAGTATTTT.

The chain carries TRBV7-9 and TRBJ2-1; 12 bases agree with TRBD1. CDR3 length equals 16 residues. Germline V gene sequence: CDR1 SEHNR, CDR2 FQNEAQ (reference sequence). Germline trimming cut 5 bases from V and 7 bases from J; bases unmatched to any gene: 9. Here the CDR3 DNA reads TGTGCCAGCAGCAGTCGGGACAGGGGGCTGAGGAATGAGCAGTTCTTC. Protein product: CASSSRDRGLRNEQFF.

The chain uses TRBV10-3 and TRBJ1-1; 11 bases fit TRBD1. Germline CDR1 ENHRY, CDR2 SYGVKD. The CDR3 loop spans 16 amino acids. V lost 6 bases and J lost 1; bases outside the gene matches: 7. CDR3 residues: CAISDGTGGSNTEAFF. Written as DNA, the CDR3 is TGTGCCATCAGCGACGGGACAGGGGGTTCGAACACTGAAGCTTTCTTT.

V usage is TRBV11-2 and J usage is TRBJ2-3, with D unresolved. The germline gives CDR1 SGHAT, CDR2 FQNNGV. V shed 4 bases and J shed 6 bases, with 2 bases lying between them. The CDR3 is made up of 10 amino acids. The CDR3 DNA reads as TGTGCCAGCAGCTCGGATACGCAGTATTTT. Amino acids: CASSSDTQYF.

The chain is built from TRBV2 and TRBJ2-1; D ambiguous. Between the trimmed V and J ends, which lost 4 bases and 6 bases, there was a span of 4 bases. Germline V lookup: CDR1 SNHLY, CDR2 FYNNEI. The CDR3 runs to 11 residues. CDR3 sequence (DNA): TGTGCCAGCAGTGCCATCAATGAGCAGTTCTTC. Its translation is CASSAINEQFF.

The chain employs TRBV5-1 and TRBJ2-7; 9 positions agree with TRBD1. The CDR3 length is 13 residues. The junction had 2 bases not matched to a gene; V was cut back by 4 bases and J by 3 bases. The V gene's germline CDR1 is SGHRS and CDR2 YFSETQ. The CDR3 protein is CASSTTGGYEQYF. CDR3 coding DNA: TGCGCCAGCAGCACGACAGGGGGCTACGAGCAGTACTTC.

This chain links TRBV19 with TRBJ1-1, with 9 bases lining up with TRBD1. V trimming: 7 bases; J trimming: 9 bases; junction bases outside the gene matches: 12. There are 14 residues in the CDR3. CDR1 LNHDA and CDR2 SQIVND come from the germline V gene (reference sequence). The CDR3 loop is CASTPGDRGLKAFF. The CDR3 DNA follows: TGTGCCAGTACCCCAGGTGACAGGGGGTTGAAAGCTTTCTTT.

The V gene is TRBV14, the J gene TRBJ2-3, with 14 nucleotides matching TRBD2. The CDR3 loop spans 16 amino acids. V trimming: 1 base; J trimming: 9 bases; junction bases outside the gene matches: 6. Germline V gene sequence: CDR1 SGHDN, CDR2 FVKESK. The CDR3: CASSQGLAGGPGTQYF. CDR3 nucleotide sequence: TGTGCCAGCAGCCAAGGACTAGCGGGAGGGCCCGGGACGCAGTATTTT.

This clone was found a few times. This chain joins TRBV7-9 and TRBJ2-5, with 9 bases lining up with TRBD2. The trim removed 3 bases at V and 1 base at J, leaving 9 bases unmatched. Germline CDR1 reads SEHNR; CDR2 reads FQNEAQ (reference sequence). The length of the CDR3 is 17 residues. The CDR3 region has the DNA TGTGCCAGCAGCTTTGCGGGAGGGGGGACGGCCCAAGAGACCCAGTACTTC. Its translation: CASSFAGGGTAQETQYF.